The 14 T cell receptor beta chains presented below share a single source sample, sequenced in a study of early T cells in non-severe SARS-CoV-2 infection. TCRdb itself ran the 5' RACE reads through MiXCR, one entry per CDR3 protein. The sample has about 18,000 distinct CDR3 sequences; roughly 6% are singletons. Specimen: whole blood. The receptors come from an adult who was a healthcare worker with PCR-confirmed SARS-CoV-2 infection or an uninfected control (not recorded which).

The V gene is TRBV3-1, the J gene TRBJ2-5, with a tentative D call TRBD1 (6 bases). The CDR3 spans 15 residues. Germline values: CDR1 LGHDT, CDR2 YNNKEL (reference sequence). Trimming removed 3 bases at V and 4 bases at J, with 15 bases between. The DNA of the CDR3 is TGTGCCAGCAGCCATAGTCCTACAGGGTCAGAGACCCAGTACTTC. It yields the protein CASSHSPTGSETQYF.

This clonotype was seen ten or more times. V usage is TRBV10-3 and J usage is TRBJ2-5, with D perhaps TRBD1 (6 bases). V lost 10 bases, J lost 5 bases, and 14 bases lay in between. This CDR3 contains 12 residues. Germline CDR1 and CDR2: ENHRY and SYGVKD. CDR3 in amino acids: CATGDVGETQYF. The CDR3 DNA is TGTGCCACAGGGGACGTCGGGGAGACCCAGTACTTC.

This clonotype has ten or more counts. This chain connects TRBV24-1 to TRBJ1-2; unclear D gene. This CDR3 comprises 12 residues. Trimming removed 1 base from V and 6 bases from J, with 5 bases in between. Germline values: CDR1 KGHDR, CDR2 SFDVKD. CDR3 nucleotide sequence: TGTGCCACCAGTGATTTACAGAATGGCTACACCTTC. It specifies CATSDLQNGYTF.

This clonotype was seen repeatedly, ten times or more. As DNA, the CDR3 is TGCGCCAGCAGCCAAGATAACGTCGATAGCGGGAGTAAAAAGACCCAGTACTTC. As protein: CASSQDNVDSGSKKTQYF. This chain joins TRBV4-1 and TRBJ2-5, with TRBD2 matching over 9 bases. CDR1 and CDR2 (germline): MGHRA, YSYEKL. This CDR3 contains 18 residues. After removal of 0 bases from V and 6 bases from J, the junction contained 14 bases not matched to a gene.

This clonotype was picked up many times. J is TRBJ2-5 and V is TRBV18, with 7 bases aligning to TRBD2. This CDR3 has 17 residues. J was trimmed by 1 base and V by 5 bases; bases with no gene match: 13. The germline CDR1 and CDR2 sequences are KGHSH and LQKENI. As DNA, the CDR3 is TGTGCCAGCTCAGTTCTCCTCCCAACTAGCGCCCAAGAGACCCAGTACTTC. Protein sequence: CASSVLLPTSAQETQYF.

In this sample, this clonotype turned up many times. The chain employs TRBV5-5 and TRBJ2-5; D gene uncertain. The CDR3 spans 12 residues. Germline V lookup: CDR1 SGHKS, CDR2 YYEKEE (reference sequence). The V gene lost 4 bases and the J gene lost 0 bases, with 4 bases spanning the gap. In DNA form, the CDR3 reads TGTGCCAGCAGCCCATACCAAGAGACCCAGTACTTC. Translating gives CASSPYQETQYF. Combining the CDR3 with reference TRBV5-5 and TRBJ2-5 gives the whole variable domain DAGVTQSPTHLIKTRGQQVTLRCSPISGHKSVSWYQQVLGQGPQFIFQYYEKEERGRGNFPDRFSARQFPNYSSELNVNALLLGDSALYLCASSPYQETQYFGPGTRLLVL.

The table lists this clonotype with many counts. The chain is built from TRBV30 and TRBJ2-3, with D possibly TRBD2 on 6 matching bases. The CDR3 runs to 13 residues. The V gene's germline CDR1 is GTSNPN and CDR2 SVGIG (reference sequence). Trimming left V 2 bases short and J 5 bases short, with 11 bases between. The CDR3 DNA is TGTGCCTGGAGTCCCAGGAGGGAAGATACGCAGTATTTT. Translating gives CAWSPRREDTQYF.

This clonotype was detected ten times or more. The CDR3 DNA is TGTGCCAGCAGCCGGGGACTAGCGGGTACCTACAATGAGCAGTTCTTC. Encoded protein: CASSRGLAGTYNEQFF. The V and J genes are TRBV5-8 and TRBJ2-1; 12 positions match TRBD2. The CDR3 has 16 amino acids. Germline V gene data show CDR1 as SGHTS and CDR2 as YDEGEE. V lost 4 bases, J lost 2 bases, and 4 bases stayed unmatched.

This clonotype showed up many times. This chain links TRBV3-1 with TRBJ2-3, with D tentatively TRBD1 or TRBD2 (5 bases each). CDR1 is LGHDT, CDR2 YNNKEL, per germline (reference sequence). V was pared by 4 bases and J by 2 bases, with 16 bases between. The CDR3 totals 16 residues. The CDR3 DNA reads TGTGCCAGCAGCCTGACCGGGACCGCTACCACAGATACGCAGTATTTT. The encoded protein is CASSLTGTATTDTQYF.

In its sample, this clonotype was seen many times. This rearrangement joins TRBV24-1 to TRBJ2-2; 10 nucleotides align to TRBD2. V gave up 9 bases and J gave up 4 bases; unmatched junction bases: 13. CDR1 is KGHDR, CDR2 SFDVKD, per germline. The CDR3 sequence is 17 residues long. CDR3 residues: CATSRAGGASGTGELFF. DNA for the CDR3: TGTGCCACCTCGAGAGCGGGAGGGGCCTCGGGCACCGGGGAGCTGTTTTTT.

This clonotype was observed many times. The chain carries TRBV10-3 and TRBJ2-7; 8 bases fit TRBD1. The CDR3 loop spans 14 amino acids. V lost 10 bases, J lost 3 bases, and 11 bases stayed unmatched. From germline, CDR1 is ENHRY and CDR2 SYGVKD. The CDR3, as DNA: TGTGCCACCCTCCCAGGGACAGGATACTACGAGCAGTACTTC. This codes for CATLPGTGYYEQYF.

Ten or more counts support this clonotype. The CDR3 region has the DNA TGTGCCAGCAGCTTAGCCGGTGGATCCGGGAGCCTAAAAACCCAGTACTTC. This encodes CASSLAGGSGSLKTQYF. This sequence joins TRBV7-2 and TRBJ2-5; TRBD2 is a possible D gene (6 bases). The CDR3 spans 17 residues. Per the germline V gene, CDR1 is SGHTA and CDR2 is FQGNSA. Trimming removed 0 bases from V and 8 bases from J, with 22 bases in between.

This clonotype was detected ten times or more. V gene TRBV7-8 combines with J gene TRBJ2-1; D is unclear. Germline assignment: CDR1 SGHVS and CDR2 FQNEAQ. Between the trimmed V and J ends, which lost 1 base and 11 bases, there was a span of 18 bases. The CDR3 runs 15 residues. CDR3 in DNA: TGTGCCAGCAGCTTAGGTAGTGGGGTCTCCGCTCAGCAGTTCTTC. Its translation is CASSLGSGVSAQQFF.

The table lists this clonotype with many counts. The chain employs TRBV28 and TRBJ2-7; 8 bases map to TRBD1. CDR1 and CDR2 from the germline V gene are MDHEN and SYDVKM. The CDR3 has 13 amino acids. Trimming at V came to 3 bases and at J to 6 bases, leaving 4 bases not matched to a gene. DNA for the CDR3: TGTGCCAGCAGTTTCAAACAGGGGGGCGAGCAGTACTTC. It yields the protein CASSFKQGGEQYF.